This is a list of T cell receptor beta chains from one sample in a study of blood T cell repertoires in COVID-19. TCRdb's copy holds only in-frame clones and misses some; the assay was immunoSEQ multiplex PCR. Of approximately 240,000 clones in the sample, 75% to 90% are singletons; the top ten hold 3% to 3.5%. The sequencing sample was made of peripheral blood. The receptors come from a woman in her thirties who had recovered from COVID-19. Both conserved end residues are part of each CDR3. Fields, in order: V gene, clone size, J gene, D gene, CDR3 DNA, CDR3 protein. A D gene is named only where the DNA matches it firmly. Clone sizes are given selectively: once, few, many, or a class where the clone is expanded.

>TRBV5-1|-|TRBJ2-1|-
TGCGCCAGCAGCCCGGGCGGGGTCGTCACCTACAATGAGCAGTTCTTC
CASSPGGVVTYNEQFF
>TRBV18|once|TRBJ1-5|-
TGTGCCAGCTCACCGGGCGGGAGCAATCAGCCCCAGCATTTT
CASSPGGSNQPQHF
>TRBV5-1|-|TRBJ2-3|-
TGCGCCAGCAGCTTGTCGGGATGGAGAGATACGCAGTATTTT
CASSLSGWRDTQYF
>TRBV5-4|-|TRBJ2-2|-
TGTGCCAGCAGCTTCCAGATAACCACCGGGGAGCTGTTTTTT
CASSFQITTGELFF
>TRBV6-2/TRBV6-3|-|TRBJ1-5|-
TGTGCCAGCAGTGATAGTCACCTTATCAATCAGCCCCAGCATTTT
CASSDSHLINQPQHF
>TRBV2|-|TRBJ1-2|-
TGTGCCAGCAGTGAGTGGAGGACCGCTAACTATGGCTACACCTTC
CASSEWRTANYGYTF
>TRBV3-1/TRBV3-2|-|TRBJ2-7|TRBD2
TGTGCCAGCAGCCAAGTGGCGGGGGGCCCATACGAGCAGTACTTC
CASSQVAGGPYEQYF
>TRBV9|-|TRBJ2-2|TRBD2
TGTGCCAGCAGCGTAGGAGAGCGGGGGTGGGCCGGGGAGCTGTTTTTT
CASSVGERGWAGELFF
>TRBV11-2|-|TRBJ2-3|-
TGTGCCAGCAGCGTAGAACAGGAAGCGACAGATACGCAGTATTTT
CASSVEQEATDTQYF
>TRBV7-2|-|TRBJ1-4|-
TGTGCCAGCAGCTTAGGATTGGGGGCCGCTAATGAAAAACTGTTTTTT
CASSLGLGAANEKLFF
>TRBV5-4|once|TRBJ2-5|-
TGTGCCAGCAGCCGGTCCAGCGGGCAAGAGACCCAGTACTTC
CASSRSSGQETQYF
>TRBV5-1|once|TRBJ2-1|TRBD1
TGCGCCAGCAGCACGGACAGGGGGAGTGTAAATGAGCAGTTCTTC
CASSTDRGSVNEQFF
>TRBV2|once|TRBJ1-2|TRBD1
TGTGCCAGCAGTGAAGGCACAGGGGATATCTATGGCTACACCTTC
CASSEGTGDIYGYTF
>TRBV11-3|-|TRBJ2-1|TRBD1
TGTGCCAGCAGCTCCGGACAGGGGACCTACAATGAGCAGTTCTTC
CASSSGQGTYNEQFF
>TRBV6-6|once|TRBJ2-5|TRBD1
TGTGCCAGCAGTTACTCGACAGGGGGCCTAAAGACCCAGTACTTC
CASSYSTGGLKTQYF
>TRBV6-1|-|TRBJ2-3|TRBD2
TGTGCCAGCAGTGAAGCGACTAGCGCAGATACGCAGTATTTT
CASSEATSADTQYF
>TRBV3-1/TRBV3-2|-|TRBJ1-1|TRBD1
TGTGCCAGCAGCCAAGTACGGGACAGGCGAGAAGCTTTCTTT
CASSQVRDRREAFF
>TRBV4-2|medium-sized|TRBJ2-1|TRBD2
TGTGCCAGCAGCCTTCCTCGCGGGGGGGCGGTTGGTGAGCAGTTCTTC
CASSLPRGGAVGEQFF
>TRBV2|once|TRBJ1-4|-
TGTGCCAGCAGTGACCGGCGGGTCCAGAATGAAAAACTGTTTTTT
CASSDRRVQNEKLFF
>TRBV7-2|-|TRBJ2-3|-
TGTGCCAGCAGTCGGCTTCTAGGCCGCACAGATACGCAGTATTTT
CASSRLLGRTDTQYF
>TRBV21-1|-|TRBJ2-5|-
TGTGCCAGCAGCAAATTTAGGGACAGGGGGCAAGAGACCCAGTACTTC
CASSKFRDRGQETQYF
>TRBV5-1|-|TRBJ2-2|-
TGCGCCAGCAGCTCAGGACAGACGAACACCGGGGAGCTGTTTTTT
CASSSGQTNTGELFF
>TRBV4-1|-|TRBJ2-7|TRBD1
TGCGCCAGCAGCCAAGTAGCCGGGACAGGGTATGAGCAGTACTTC
CASSQVAGTGYEQYF
>TRBV4-2|-|TRBJ2-7|-
TGTGCCAGCAGCCAAGAGTCGCATACAGAGCAGTACTTC
CASSQESHTEQYF
>TRBV5-4|-|TRBJ2-1|TRBD2
TGTGCCAGCAGCCAGACTAGCGGGGGGATCCTAATAATCAATGAGCAGTTCTTC
CASSQTSGGILIINEQFF
>TRBV2|-|TRBJ2-7|-
TGTGCCAGCCACAGGGAACGGTCGGGCGAGCAGTACTTC
CASHRERSGEQYF
>TRBV5-3|-|TRBJ2-7|-
TGTGCCAGAAGCCCGGGAAGGGTACACTTCTACGAGCAGTACTTC
CARSPGRVHFYEQYF
>TRBV20-1|-|TRBJ1-2|-
TGCAGTGCTAGTTCGCGGGAGGGTAGCTATGGCTACACCTTC
CSASSREGSYGYTF
>TRBV15|-|TRBJ1-6|-
TGTGCCACCAGAAGACAGTCGCCTAATTCACCCCTCCACTTT
CATRRQSPNSPLHF
>TRBV19|-|TRBJ1-1|-
TGTGCCAGTAGTTGGCGGCGGGGGTGGAACACTGAAGCTTTCTTT
CASSWRRGWNTEAFF
>TRBV5-4|-|TRBJ2-7|TRBD1
TGTGCCAGCAGCTTGGAGGGGACAGGGTTCGAGCAGTACTTC
CASSLEGTGFEQYF
>TRBV6-1|-|TRBJ1-2|-
TGTGCCAGCAGTGAACAACCACAGACGGGGGGCTACACCTTC
CASSEQPQTGGYTF
>TRBV10-3|-|TRBJ2-5|TRBD2
TGTGCCATCAGTGACCCGGGACTAGCCCAGGAGACCCAGTACTTC
CAISDPGLAQETQYF
>TRBV5-1|few|TRBJ2-1|TRBD1
TGCGCCAGCAGCTGGGGACAGGGGGCAATTTGGGAGCAGTTCTTC
CASSWGQGAIWEQFF
>TRBV4-1|-|TRBJ1-4|-
TGCGCCAGCAGCCAAGTCTATGAAAAACTGTTTTTT
CASSQVYEKLFF
>TRBV19|-|TRBJ2-3|-
TGTGCCAGTAGTACGGACCCACTGAGGGGCACAGATACGCAGTATTTT
CASSTDPLRGTDTQYF
>TRBV4-1|-|TRBJ1-4|TRBD1
TGCGCCAGCAGCCCGGGACAGGGAGGGGAAAAACTGTTTTTT
CASSPGQGGEKLFF
>TRBV7-8|-|TRBJ2-7|-
TGTGCCAGCTCGTCCGGGCAGGGTCGGGACGAGCAGTACTTC
CASSSGQGRDEQYF
>TRBV6-2/TRBV6-3|-|TRBJ2-1|TRBD1
TGTGCCAGCAGTTGGGGACAGGGAGACCTAAATGAGCAGTTCTTC
CASSWGQGDLNEQFF
>TRBV7-2|-|TRBJ2-1|-
TGTGCCAGCAGCTTAGGGGGGACTGTTAATGAGCAGTTCTTC
CASSLGGTVNEQFF
>TRBV6-1|-|TRBJ1-5|-
TGTGCCAGCAGTGACAGGGTTAGGAATCAGCCCCAGCATTTT
CASSDRVRNQPQHF
>TRBV13|-|TRBJ2-5|-
TGTGCCAGCAGCCCCCCGGGGGGCTGGGAGACCCAGTACTTC
CASSPPGGWETQYF
>TRBV19|once|TRBJ1-4|-
TGTGCCAGTAGTTCCGAAGGCAGGGTGAGGGAAAAACTGTTTTTT
CASSSEGRVREKLFF
>TRBV18|-|TRBJ1-1|TRBD1
TGTGCCAGCTCACGACCGACAGGGTCGGGCACTGAAGCTTTCTTT
CASSRPTGSGTEAFF
>TRBV18|-|TRBJ2-5|TRBD1
TGTGCCAGCTCAGAAAACAGGGGGCTGGGAGAGACCCAGTACTTC
CASSENRGLGETQYF
>TRBV5-4|-|TRBJ2-5|TRBD2
TGTGCCAGCAGCTCCCCCCACCGGGGGGAAGAGACCCAGTACTTC
CASSSPHRGEETQYF
>TRBV10-3|once|TRBJ2-1|TRBD2
TGTGCCACTCTGCCGGGGGGAGGGTTCAATGAGCAGTTCTTC
CATLPGGGFNEQFF
>TRBV5-1|-|TRBJ1-2|-
TGCGCCAGCAGCTTGGCAGGGCGGGATTCTCTCTATGGCTACACCTTC
CASSLAGRDSLYGYTF
>TRBV5-1|-|TRBJ2-7|-
TGCGCCAGCACCCCCGGACAGTCCTACGAGCAGTACTTC
CASTPGQSYEQYF
>TRBV25-1|-|TRBJ1-1|TRBD1
TGTGCCAGCAGTGACCCGGGACAGGGGGGTAGCACTGAAGCTTTCTTT
CASSDPGQGGSTEAFF
>TRBV3-1/TRBV3-2|-|TRBJ2-5|TRBD2
TGTGCCAGCAGAGCGGGGGGGAAAGAGACCCAGTACTTC
CASRAGGKETQYF
>TRBV5-4|-|TRBJ1-2|-
TGTGCCAGCAGCCCGTCGGGGGAGTTGGGTGGCTACACCTTC
CASSPSGELGGYTF